This T cell receptor beta chain is drawn from a study of blood T cell repertoires in COVID-19. Study background: Spain, Italy and the United States supplied samples that represented acute and convalescent COVID-19. Nucleic acid was either cDNA or gDNA, and it came from T cells, B-cell-depleted T cells, or PBMCs.

In the original processing: Counts of nucleated cells, estimated from reference gene primer amplification, were obtained. Only in-frame clones appear in the TCRdb table, and some are missing; sequencing was by immunoSEQ multiplex PCR. That table furnishes V, J and clone size, whereas the DNA furnished D and trimming. The sample yields around 30,000 clones, roughly 84% seen once. Germline CDR1 LNHDA, CDR2 SQIVND (reference sequence). The ends lost 4 bases at V and 6 bases at J; junction bases unmatched: 11. The CDR3 contains 15 residues. The TCR sequence derives from a human donor in a cohort sampled during active COVID-19. Sequencing was carried out using peripheral blood. This rearrangement joins TRBV19 to TRBJ1-2, with 7 positions matching TRBD1. CDR3 region: CASSTPGQLANGYTF. The CDR3 bases are TGTGCCAGTAGTACCCCGGGACAGTTAGCCAATGGCTACACCTTC.